This TCR beta chain was sequenced during a study of sequential checkpoint blockade in melanoma. Study-wide context: First-line arms were nivolumab then ipilimumab, or the reverse, randomized 1:1.

Some clones are missing from TCRdb's copy, which holds only in-frame ones; the method was immunoSEQ multiplex PCR. The sample lists fewer than 6,500 clones; roughly 50% were seen once. There are 15 residues in the CDR3. The germline CDR1 and CDR2 sequences are LGHNA and YSLEER. V gave up 2 bases and J gave up 12 bases, with 22 bases separating them. Treatment defined: randomized to nivolumab then ipilimumab (arm A) or the reverse (arm B). Material: CD8+ T cells sorted from blood (inferred from file names), obtained from a patient given nivolumab and ipilimumab in sequence. This receptor was taken from a human donor with melanoma. This chain links TRBV4-3 with TRBJ1-1, with a weak D call TRBD1 (6 bases). CDR3 loop: CASSQLDRPFKLTFF. The CDR3 nucleotides read TGCGCCAGCAGCCAACTCGACAGGCCCTTTAAGTTGACTTTCTTT.